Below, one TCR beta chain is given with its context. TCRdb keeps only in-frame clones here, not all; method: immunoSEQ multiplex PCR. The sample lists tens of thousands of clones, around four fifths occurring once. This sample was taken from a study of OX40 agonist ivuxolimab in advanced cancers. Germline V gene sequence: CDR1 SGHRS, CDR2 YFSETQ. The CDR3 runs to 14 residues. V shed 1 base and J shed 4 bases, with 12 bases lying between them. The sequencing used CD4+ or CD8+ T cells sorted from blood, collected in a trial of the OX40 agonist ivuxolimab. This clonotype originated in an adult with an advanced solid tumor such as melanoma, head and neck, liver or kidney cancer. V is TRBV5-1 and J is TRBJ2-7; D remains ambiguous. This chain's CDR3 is CASSLSRPPYEQYF. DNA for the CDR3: TGCGCCAGCAGCTTGTCCCGGCCACCATACGAGCAGTACTTC.